This TCR beta chain came from a study of siplizumab effects on memory and regulatory T cells (dated by TCRdb to the late 2010s). In the study overall: The study looked at the effect of siplizumab, an anti-CD2 antibody, on alloreactive T-cell subsets in allogeneic mixed lymphocyte reactions made from human PBMCs.

A word on this clone: Its cognate antigen has yet to be identified. Base quality data are lacking; no much larger clone is found one base away.

The library came from the immunoSEQ multiplex PCR assay. Approximately 10^5 TCR templates per sample were assayed by the deep sequencing platform. Genomic DNA extracted from sorted T cells was used for TCRbeta CDR3 sequencing. Regarding the original processing steps: The R programming language was used for clonal analysis of the TCRbeta CDR3 data. Alloreactive CD4+ and CD8+ clones were identified by comparing unstimulated samples to CFSE-low samples taken after the reaction. Regulatory or non-regulatory origin was assigned to alloreactive CD4+ clones by matching of sequences to sorted unstimulated Treg and non-Treg repertoires. As stored in TCRdb, this immuneACCESS dataset retains in-frame rearrangements with V and J assigned. A fraction of the clones does not appear; measured against another copy, unresolved V genes explain less than half of the discrepancy, and the remainder lacks a known reason. V and J calls and clone size follow that table, whereas D and trimming were derived from the DNA. A total of 85,000 to 130,000 clones appear in this sample, 94% of them only once. The ten largest clones capture roughly 0.6% of the sample.

Taken from cysteine to phenylalanine, the CDR3 has 14 residues. Only the CDR3 DNA stays, 42 bases, in frame from base 1. V ends up 4 bases short and J 5 bases short, with an unmatched junction base count of 6. For CDR1 and CDR2, the germline V gene lists SGHRS and YFSETQ. Sorted unstimulated T cells and proliferating T cells recovered from mixed lymphocyte reactions were subjected to TCRbeta CDR3 sequencing. Fresh whole blood from approximately 10 HLA-typed healthy donors was used to isolate PBMCs. To map where alloreactive clones came from, unstimulated CD4+ regulatory T cells were FACS-sorted. The study at large found these results: Greater diversity appeared to be present in unstimulated naive T cells than in memory T cells, and a substantial contribution to the alloresponse seemed to be made by naive cells. Whether proliferating Tregs from siplizumab cultures were suppressive was not functionally confirmed. Among mappable alloreactive CD4+ clones, the Treg-derived fraction averaged approximately 66% with siplizumab versus 26.9% in control reactions. About 80-96% of proliferating CD4+ or CD8+ clones could not be given a naive or memory phenotype. Because sequences at frequencies below about 10^-5 were poorly captured, only a minor fraction of alloreactive clones could be mapped back to unstimulated subsets. The cumulative frequency of alloreactive sequences traceable to unstimulated CD4+ memory T cells was significantly reduced by siplizumab.

The rearranged segments are TRBV5-1 and TRBJ2-5; TRBD1 matches 9 bases in the middle. This sequence was found in a human donor in good health. The sample taken for sequencing was Tregs sorted from blood. The CDR3 region: CASSGTGGAETQYF. The sequence in DNA is TGCGCCAGCAGCGGAACAGGGGGCGCGGAGACCCAGTACTTC.